Listed below are T cell receptor beta chains from one sample, sequenced in a study of T cells in Graves' hyperthyroidism and ophthalmopathy. MiXCR, run by TCRdb on the multiplex PCR reads, gives a single entry per CDR3 protein. This table holds about 350,000 distinct CDR3 sequences, approximately 15% found once. The sample consisted of blood. These receptor sequences come from a young woman with Graves' hyperthyroidism. Both conserved end residues are part of each CDR3. A D gene is named only where the DNA matches it firmly. Some rows mark clone size as missing; the rest say once, few, many or name a class of expanded clone.

V: TRBV19
D: NA
J: TRBJ2-6
size: NA
DNA: TGTGCCAGTAGTATGAGGGTTTCAGCCAACTCTGGGGCCAACGTCCTGACTTTC
CDR3: CASSMRVSANSGANVLTF

V: TRBV5-5
D: NA
J: TRBJ2-5
size: many
DNA: TGTGCCAGCAGCTTGGGAGGGGCCTCTGCCCAAGAGACCCAGTACTTC
CDR3: CASSLGGASAQETQYF

V: TRBV12-3/TRBV12-4
D: TRBD1
J: TRBJ1-5
size: many
DNA: TGTGCCAGCAGGCCCACAGGGGCGAATCAGCCCCAGCATTTT
CDR3: CASRPTGANQPQHF

V: TRBV28
D: NA
J: TRBJ2-1
size: many
DNA: TGTGCCAGCAGTTTCGGAGACTCCTACAATGAGCAGTTCTTC
CDR3: CASSFGDSYNEQFF

V: TRBV3-1
D: TRBD1
J: TRBJ2-1
size: NA
DNA: TGTGCCAGCAGCACCCGACAGGGCTTCACCTCTAACAATGAGCAGTTCTTC
CDR3: CASSTRQGFTSNNEQFF

V: TRBV20-1
D: NA
J: TRBJ2-1
size: many
DNA: TGCAGTGCTAGCGGGGCAGAATACAATGAGCAGTTCTTC
CDR3: CSASGAEYNEQFF

V: TRBV28
D: NA
J: TRBJ1-5
size: many
DNA: TGTGCCAGCAGTGGCAGCCTTATTGGGCCCCAGCATTTT
CDR3: CASSGSLIGPQHF

V: TRBV7-9
D: TRBD2
J: TRBJ2-1
size: many
DNA: TGTGCCAGTAATAGCGGGGGGCACAATGAGCAGTTCTTC
CDR3: CASNSGGHNEQFF

V: TRBV11-2
D: NA
J: TRBJ2-7
size: few
DNA: TGTGCCAGCAGAAAGTCTAGCGCTTCCTACGAGCAGTACTTC
CDR3: CASRKSSASYEQYF

V: TRBV7-3
D: TRBD1
J: TRBJ1-1
size: few
DNA: TGTGCCAGCAGTCCGGGACAGGGGGGAACTGAAGCTTTCTTT
CDR3: CASSPGQGGTEAFF

V: TRBV7-9
D: NA
J: TRBJ1-1
size: few
DNA: TGTGCCAGCAGCTTCGAGGCTTTGAACACTGAAGCTTTCTTT
CDR3: CASSFEALNTEAFF

V: TRBV5-4
D: NA
J: TRBJ2-5
size: NA
DNA: TGTGCCAGCAGCCCAGCCCAATCCAAGGCCGGCGGGACCCAGTACTTC
CDR3: CASSPAQSKAGGTQYF

V: TRBV28
D: TRBD2
J: TRBJ2-1
size: many
DNA: TGTGCCAGCAGATTCCGATTCGAGACTAGCGGGTACAATGAGCAGTTCTTC
CDR3: CASRFRFETSGYNEQFF

V: TRBV24-1
D: TRBD2
J: TRBJ2-1
size: NA
DNA: TGTGCCACAGAAAAGGCGGGAGAGTCCTACAATGAGCAGTTCTTC
CDR3: CATEKAGESYNEQFF

V: TRBV11-2
D: NA
J: TRBJ2-1
size: many
DNA: TGTGCCAGCAGCAAGCTACCGGGACCCAAGTACAATGAGCAGTTCTTC
CDR3: CASSKLPGPKYNEQFF

V: TRBV6-5
D: TRBD1
J: TRBJ2-1
size: NA
DNA: TGTGCCAGCAGTTACTCCGGACAGGGCGATGAGCAGTTCTTC
CDR3: CASSYSGQGDEQFF

V: TRBV5-6
D: NA
J: TRBJ2-7
size: NA
DNA: TGTGCCAGCAGCTCCCGGGGGTTTTTCTACGAGCAGTACTTC
CDR3: CASSSRGFFYEQYF

V: TRBV20-1
D: NA
J: TRBJ1-2
size: NA
DNA: TGCAGTGCTAGGACAGTTAACTATGGCTACACCTTC
CDR3: CSARTVNYGYTF

V: TRBV3-1
D: NA
J: TRBJ1-2
size: NA
DNA: TGTGCCAACAGCCAAGCTGGCGGCTACACCTTC
CDR3: CANSQAGGYTF

V: TRBV2
D: NA
J: TRBJ2-7
size: many
DNA: TGTGCCAGCGAGGAGACAGTCTCCTACGAGCAGTACTTC
CDR3: CASEETVSYEQYF

V: TRBV15
D: NA
J: TRBJ2-1
size: NA
DNA: TGTGCCACCAGCAGAGCCCTAGCAGATGCCTACAATGAGCAGTTCTTC
CDR3: CATSRALADAYNEQFF

V: TRBV7-2
D: NA
J: TRBJ2-1
size: NA
DNA: TGTGCCAGCAGCTTATCTAGCAACCATGAGCAGTTCTTC
CDR3: CASSLSSNHEQFF

V: TRBV28
D: NA
J: TRBJ1-1
size: NA
DNA: TGTGCCTCGGGTGGGATTGGAGCTTTCTTT
CDR3: CASGGIGAFF

V: TRBV20-1
D: NA
J: TRBJ2-1
size: NA
DNA: TGCAGTGTCGTTGGGACTGTTAATGAGCAGTTCTTC
CDR3: CSVVGTVNEQFF

V: TRBV27
D: NA
J: TRBJ2-3
size: many
DNA: TGTGCCAGCAGCCGGTTGGGAGACCCCTGGGGCACAGATACGCAGTATTTT
CDR3: CASSRLGDPWGTDTQYF

V: TRBV7-2
D: TRBD1
J: TRBJ2-4
size: many
DNA: TGTGCCAGCAGCTTCCGGGACAGGGGTTCCAAAAACATTCAGTACTTC
CDR3: CASSFRDRGSKNIQYF

V: TRBV20-1
D: NA
J: TRBJ1-1
size: once
DNA: TGCAGTGCGAATGGGGCACCTGACTCAGTTGCTGAAGCTTGCTTT
CDR3: CSANGAPDSVAEACF